A selection of T cell receptor beta chains follows, all from one sample in a study of beta chain features in type 1 diabetes. Libraries were prepared by immunoSEQ multiplex PCR; TCRdb keeps only in-frame clonotypes and omits some of them. Altogether about 330,000 clones are present, about 11% being singletons, with the ten largest covering about 0.015%. Sequenced input: naive CD4+ T cells from blood. The origin of the receptors is a woman aged 25 to 45 in good health. CDR3s include the opening cysteine and the closing phenylalanine or tryptophan. For some rows the clone size is stated as once, few or many, or as a class when expanded; others skip it.

V gene	CDR3 length	J gene	clone size	CDR3 protein
TRBV30	13	TRBJ1-2	few	CAWEPDRHYGYTF
TRBV4-3	16	TRBJ2-6	.	CASSQAPGSGANVLTF
TRBV20-1	11	TRBJ2-5	.	CSAPVGETQYF
TRBV5-4	16	TRBJ2-1	few	CASRYGTTSSYNEQFF
TRBV28	15	TRBJ2-1	.	CASSLSHGGVGEQFF
TRBV28	13	TRBJ2-7	.	CASRGTGLSEQYF
TRBV6-5	15	TRBJ1-1	.	CASSSPVGVNTEAFF
TRBV11-2	15	TRBJ2-2	.	CASSLLIAGSGELFF
TRBV20-1	11	TRBJ1-5	few	CSASLSQPQHF
TRBV29-1	11	TRBJ1-1	few	CSVEEGSEAFF
TRBV9	16	TRBJ2-1	few	CASSVLSGGGYNEQFF
TRBV29-1	12	TRBJ1-1	few	CSVHRSGTEAFF
TRBV18	15	TRBJ2-1	.	CASSPTSGNYNEQFF
TRBV30	13	TRBJ1-1	.	CAWRGQPGTEAFF
TRBV27	14	TRBJ1-1	.	CASSPHRGHTEAFF
TRBV28	16	TRBJ2-3	few	CASSLYGGGGPDTQYF
TRBV4-3	15	TRBJ1-4	.	CASSPLGTGGEKLFF
TRBV27	15	TRBJ2-3	.	CASSLWTSGTDTQYF
TRBV5-1	14	TRBJ1-1	few	CASSRTGGGTEAFF
TRBV29-1	16	TRBJ2-4	.	CSVTTGGVGAAYIQYF
TRBV7-2	12	TRBJ2-5	few	CASGGLLETQYF
TRBV27	15	TRBJ2-3	.	CASSPEGASTDTQYF
TRBV2	13	TRBJ2-7	few	CASRGGLSYEQYF
TRBV4-3	17	TRBJ2-3	.	CASSQRGLADSTDTQYF
TRBV7-8	15	TRBJ1-2	few	CASSSRAGGDYGYTF
TRBV5-4	14	TRBJ2-7	.	CASSLADTPYEQYF
TRBV7-2	14	TRBJ1-1	.	CASTTQGQGSEAFF
TRBV7-2	13	TRBJ1-1	few	CASSPQQDTEAFF
TRBV9	18	TRBJ2-5	few	CASSVATRTRGTPETQYF
TRBV5-6	16	TRBJ2-3	.	CASSIGAGGGTDTQYF
TRBV18	14	TRBJ2-7	.	CASSPGEFGYEQYF
TRBV5-1	15	TRBJ2-3	few	CASSRTGAFTDTQYF
TRBV9	17	TRBJ2-1	.	CASDPRGGRAGLDEQFF
TRBV28	17	TRBJ2-1	few	CASSSPGQGSAYNEQFF
TRBV25-1	17	TRBJ2-7	few	CASSGSSGAGLYYEQYF
TRBV6-1	13	TRBJ2-7	few	CATYLGQGEAQYF
TRBV5-4	16	TRBJ2-2	.	CASSTRTSGRTGELFF
TRBV7-3	16	TRBJ2-3	.	CASSPSLRKSTDTQYF
TRBV2	15	TRBJ2-5	few	CASSARAGVQETQYF
TRBV5-4	17	TRBJ2-7	.	CASSLGLAGGPSYEQYF
TRBV27	14	TRBJ1-5	few	CASSFAGGNQPQHF
TRBV4-2	14	TRBJ2-7	few	CASSQDRGTYEQYF
TRBV7-6	16	TRBJ1-2	once	CASSLVSDRVNYGYTF
TRBV29-1	16	TRBJ2-7	.	CSVEDRPGGISYEQYF
TRBV28	15	TRBJ2-7	few	CASSPGQPTSYEQYF
TRBV19	15	TRBJ1-5	.	CASSMETGGDQPQHF
TRBV6-5	15	TRBJ2-1	.	CASSSQGTTYNEQFF
TRBV6-5	12	TRBJ2-1	.	CASSWQNDEQFF
TRBV11-3	17	TRBJ2-3	.	CASSPRIGGASTDTQYF